Below are 29 T cell receptor beta chains sequenced from a single sample in a study of blood T cell repertoires in COVID-19. The method was immunoSEQ multiplex PCR; TCRdb's version includes in-frame clones alone and lacks a portion of them. Of over 100,000 clones in the sample, about 78% were seen once. Source material: peripheral blood. These receptors came from a human donor in a cohort sampled during active or convalescent COVID-19.

To note about this clone: Germline and junction disagree at one end, which may indicate a read error. J is TRBJ1-2 and V is TRBV5-1, with D perhaps TRBD1 (6 bases). The CDR3 covers 15 residues. Germline CDR1 SGHRS, CDR2 YFSETQ. The CDR3 reads CASSLDSPTNYGYTF. The DNA of the CDR3 is TGCGCCAGCAGTTTGGACAGCCCAACTAACTATGGCTACACCTTC.

The genes are TRBV5-4 and TRBJ2-1; 7 bases match TRBD2. The CDR3 consists of 15 residues. The trim removed 1 base at V and 14 bases at J, leaving 15 bases unmatched. CDR1 SGHNT and CDR2 YYREEE come from the germline V gene (reference sequence). The CDR3 region is CASSLRGLLWGGEFF. In DNA form, the CDR3 reads TGTGCCAGCAGCTTGCGGGGACTACTTTGGGGCGGGGAGTTCTTC.

The genes are TRBV4-1 and TRBJ2-1; D is possibly TRBD1 (6 bases). The CDR3 sequence is 16 residues long. Germline-derived CDR1 and CDR2 are MGHRA and YSYEKL. V shed 1 base and J shed 4 bases, with 14 bases lying between them. In nucleotides, the CDR3 is TGCGCCAGCAGCCAAGGTTGGACAGAGAGTTACAATGAGCAGTTCTTC. Its translation: CASSQGWTESYNEQFF.

The rearrangement joins TRBV10-3 to TRBJ1-3; the D is unclear. Germline V gene data show CDR1 as ENHRY and CDR2 as SYGVKD. V shed 6 bases and J shed 2 bases, with 11 bases lying between them. This CDR3 contains 14 residues. CDR3 sequence: CAIRAGNTGNTIYF. The CDR3, as DNA: TGTGCCATCAGGGCGGGGAATACTGGAAACACCATATATTTT.

This sequence joins TRBV6-5 and TRBJ2-1; 11 positions match TRBD1. There are 14 residues in the CDR3. Germline CDR1 is MNHEY and CDR2 is SVGAGI. With 8 bases clipped from V and 5 bases from J, the junction kept 5 bases outside the gene matches. CDR3 amino acids: CASSRDRGNNEQFF. As DNA, the CDR3 is TGTGCCAGCTCCCGGGACAGGGGGAACAATGAGCAGTTCTTC.

The genes are TRBV10-3 and TRBJ2-1; TRBD1 matches 9 bases. The CDR3 is 16 amino acids. Germline lookup yields CDR1 ENHRY and CDR2 SYGVKD. V dropped 7 bases and J dropped 10; count of bases not matched to a gene: 17. In nucleotides, the CDR3 is TGTGCCATCACCCCTCATTGGGGACAGGGCCTTTCGGAGCAGTTCTTC. It is translated as CAITPHWGQGLSEQFF.

The chain has TRBV5-6 and TRBJ2-3; tentatively, D is TRBD1 (6 bases). Germline-derived CDR1 and CDR2 are SGHDT and YYEEEE. This CDR3 region has 15 residues. V dropped 4 bases and J dropped 1 base, with 13 bases sitting between them. As DNA, the CDR3 is TGTGCCAGCAGCACAAAGGGGGTAGGCACAGATACGCAGTATTTT. It encodes CASSTKGVGTDTQYF.

This sequence joins TRBV24-1 and TRBJ2-3, with 10 bases lining up with TRBD2. Per the germline V gene, CDR1 is KGHDR and CDR2 is SFDVKD. J gave up 3 bases and V 9 bases, and 2 bases lay outside the gene matches. The CDR3 has 13 amino acids. DNA of the CDR3: TGTGCCACCGGACTAGCGGAGACAGATACGCAGTATTTT. This codes for CATGLAETDTQYF.

The chain links TRBV27 to TRBJ2-1, with D possibly matching TRBD2 (6 bases). This CDR3 has 17 residues. Germline CDR1 reads MNHEY; CDR2 reads SMNVEV (reference sequence). V was trimmed by 5 bases and J by 2 bases, leaving 19 bases between them. The CDR3 sequence is CASSPLRGGIAYNEQFF. For the CDR3, the DNA is TGTGCCAGCAGTCCCCTCCGGGGCGGGATCGCCTACAATGAGCAGTTCTTC.

This clone was recorded a few times. The junction and the germline gene differ at one end; a read error may be behind it. The chain employs TRBV19 and TRBJ1-5; 10 bases line up with TRBD1. Germline V lookup: CDR1 LNHDA, CDR2 SQIVND (reference sequence). The CDR3 covers 14 residues. CDR3 DNA: TGTGCCAGTAGCTTGACAGGGGGCAAGCAGCCCCAGCATTTT. This sequence encodes CASSLTGGKQPQHF.

The V gene is TRBV4-3, the J gene TRBJ2-7; D is perhaps TRBD2 (6 bases). The germline V gene encodes CDR1 LGHNA and CDR2 YSLEER. Trimming pared 6 bases from V and 2 bases from J, leaving 17 bases between. This CDR3 region has 15 residues. CDR3 loop: CASSYWRDAAYEQYF. The CDR3 nucleotides read TGCGCCAGCAGTTACTGGCGGGACGCTGCCTACGAGCAGTACTTC.

The chain has TRBV9 and TRBJ2-1, with 7 bases matching TRBD2. From germline, CDR1 is SGDLS and CDR2 YYNGEE. The junction had 9 bases not matched to a gene; V was cut back by 6 bases and J by 3 bases. This CDR3 is built from 15 residues. The CDR3 DNA reads TGTGCCAGCAAGCCCGCGGGAGTAGGCTACAATGAGCAGTTCTTC. Its translation is CASKPAGVGYNEQFF.

The chain is built from TRBV28 and TRBJ2-7; 8 bases line up with TRBD1. CDR3 length: 14 residues. Germline lookup yields CDR1 MDHEN and CDR2 SYDVKM. V lost 5 bases and J lost 3; bases outside the gene matches: 6. CDR3 residues: CASSAHGQGYEQYF. In DNA form, the CDR3 reads TGTGCCAGCAGTGCCCACGGACAGGGCTACGAGCAGTACTTC.

The CDR3 here is CAPTEDRKYNSPLHF. In nucleotides, the CDR3 is TGTGCCCCTACCGAGGACAGGAAGTATAATTCACCCCTCCACTTT. V and J are TRBV15 and TRBJ1-6, with 7 bases identical to TRBD1. Germline V gives CDR1 LNHNV, CDR2 YYDKDF (reference sequence). This CDR3 is built from 15 residues. V gave up 11 bases and J gave up 4 bases; unmatched junction bases: 11.

The genes are TRBV29-1 and TRBJ2-1, with D tentatively TRBD1 (5 bases). The germline CDR1 and CDR2 sequences are SQVTM and ANQGSEA. Between the trimmed V and J ends, which lost 6 bases and 1 base, there was a span of 10 bases. The CDR3 loop spans 13 amino acids. The chain's CDR3 is CSVRSGSYNEQFF. The DNA for the CDR3 is TGCAGCGTCAGGTCAGGGTCCTACAATGAGCAGTTCTTC.

This clone was counted between two and nine times. The chain recombines TRBV28 with TRBJ2-7; 8 positions match TRBD2. This CDR3 is 16 amino acids long. The junction had 9 bases not matched to a gene; V was cut back by 3 bases and J by 2 bases. Germline-derived CDR1 and CDR2 are MDHEN and SYDVKM. CDR3 amino acids: CASSFPSGWRTYEQYF. The CDR3 DNA is TGTGCCAGCAGTTTCCCTAGCGGGTGGAGAACCTACGAGCAGTACTTC.

This chain uses TRBV4-1 with TRBJ1-2; D is perhaps TRBD1 (5 bases). There are 19 residues in the CDR3. Germline values: CDR1 MGHRA, CDR2 YSYEKL. The V and J ends lost 1 base and 2 bases respectively, with 23 bases between them. The CDR3 protein is CASSQALGAGRGRNYGYTF. CDR3 DNA: TGCGCCAGCAGCCAAGCACTCGGGGCGGGGCGGGGCCGAAACTATGGCTACACCTTC.

V gene TRBV27 combines with J gene TRBJ1-2; D unclear. Germline V gives CDR1 MNHEY, CDR2 SMNVEV (reference sequence). Trimming shortened V by 4 bases and J by 1 base, and 7 bases separated the two germline ends. The CDR3 is 13 residues long. The CDR3 region has the DNA TGTGCCAGCAGTTACAGAGTTAACTATGGCTACACCTTC. This translates into CASSYRVNYGYTF.

The chain joins TRBV19 to TRBJ2-7; 7 bases map to TRBD1. The trim removed 5 bases at V and 6 bases at J, leaving 7 bases unmatched. CDR3 length: 13 residues. The germline CDR1 and CDR2 sequences are LNHDA and SQIVND (reference sequence). The CDR3 here is CASSVRQGVEQYF. As DNA, the CDR3 is TGTGCCAGTAGTGTTCGGCAGGGGGTCGAGCAGTACTTC.

The chain links TRBV30 to TRBJ2-1, with 7 bases lining up with TRBD1. The CDR3 loop spans 15 amino acids. Germline values: CDR1 GTSNPN, CDR2 SVGIG (reference sequence). The V gene end was trimmed by 4 bases and the J gene end by 2 bases; junction bases not matched to a gene: 8. Here the CDR3 reads CAWKPRQGPYNEQFF. CDR3 in DNA: TGTGCCTGGAAACCCCGACAGGGCCCCTACAATGAGCAGTTCTTC. The variable domain in full, completed from reference TRBV30 and TRBJ2-1, reads SQTIHQWPATLVQPVGSPLSLECTVEGTSNPNLYWYRQAAGRGLQLLFYSVGIGQISSEVPQNLSASRPQDRQFILSSKKLLLSDSGFYLCAWKPRQGPYNEQFFGPGTRLTVL.

This clone was seen just once. CDR3: CASSALLTSWHTEAFF. CDR3 DNA: TGTGCCAGCAGTGCCTTGTTGACAAGCTGGCACACTGAAGCTTTCTTT. The chain combines TRBV9 with TRBJ1-1; D call uncertain. This CDR3 is 16 amino acids long. Germline lookup yields CDR1 SGDLS and CDR2 YYNGEE. The ends were cut back, 5 bases at V and 3 bases at J, with 20 bases in the middle.

This clone was seen a handful of times. The V gene is TRBV2, the J gene TRBJ1-3; 7 bases are shared with TRBD1. The junction had 9 bases not matched to a gene; V was cut back by 7 bases and J by 0 bases. The V gene's germline CDR1 is SNHLY and CDR2 FYNNEI. The CDR3 runs to 16 residues. The CDR3 reads CASTRDSVPSGNTIYF. CDR3 DNA: TGTGCCAGCACTCGGGACAGTGTACCCTCTGGAAACACCATATATTTT.

In DNA form, the CDR3 reads TGTGCCAGCAGTTTAGTCCGTAAAGGGGCTGAAGCTTTCTTT. Protein product: CASSLVRKGAEAFF. The chain has TRBV28 and TRBJ1-1; the D gene is possibly TRBD1 (5 bases). V lost 2 bases and J 6 bases, leaving 13 bases between the germline ends. This CDR3 comprises 14 residues. The V gene's germline CDR1 is MDHEN and CDR2 SYDVKM.

This chain links TRBV6-6 with TRBJ2-7, with 7 bases aligning to TRBD1. The CDR3 is 12 residues long. The V and J ends lost 6 bases and 3 bases, in that order; junction bases with no gene match: 2. Germline assignment: CDR1 MNHNY and CDR2 SVGAGI (reference sequence). CDR3 in amino acids: CASRRDSYEQYF. CDR3 DNA: TGTGCCAGCAGAAGGGACAGCTACGAGCAGTACTTC.

The chain recombines TRBV9 with TRBJ2-4, with TRBD2 matching 8 bases. The CDR3 runs 17 residues. Germline CDR1 and CDR2: SGDLS and YYNGEE. J gave up 3 bases and V 0 bases, and 8 bases lay outside the gene matches. CDR3 residues: CASSVESGGSGKNIQYF. DNA for the CDR3: TGTGCCAGCAGCGTAGAAAGCGGGGGCTCGGGCAAAAACATTCAGTACTTC.

This chain uses TRBV5-5 with TRBJ1-6; D possibly corresponds to TRBD1 (6 bases). V dropped 4 bases and J dropped 4 bases, with 9 bases sitting between them. CDR1 SGHKS and CDR2 YYEKEE come from the germline V gene (reference sequence). This CDR3 spans 14 amino acids. The CDR3 protein is CASSIGQYNSPLHF. The DNA of the CDR3 is TGTGCCAGCAGCATAGGACAGTATAATTCACCCCTCCACTTT.

The rearrangement uses TRBV4-1 and TRBJ2-5; D remains unclear. With 2 bases removed from V and 5 bases from J, the gap between germline ends came to 15 bases. Germline CDR1 reads MGHRA; CDR2 reads YSYEKL. The CDR3 totals 15 residues. The CDR3 region has the DNA TGCGCCAGCAGCCAATGGCACGACGGCAGGGAGACCCAGTACTTC. Amino acids: CASSQWHDGRETQYF.

The chain recombines TRBV5-4 with TRBJ1-1, with 10 bases aligning to TRBD1. The V and J ends lost 5 bases and 1 base, in that order; junction bases with no gene match: 8. The CDR3 has 16 amino acids. The V gene's germline CDR1 is SGHNT and CDR2 YYREEE (reference sequence). Written as DNA, the CDR3 is TGTGCCAGCAGTTCGGGACAGGGGAGACCGAACACTGAAGCTTTCTTT. Amino acid sequence: CASSSGQGRPNTEAFF. Full variable domain (remainder filled in from reference TRBV5-4 and TRBJ1-1): ETGVTQSPTHLIKTRGQQVTLRCSSQSGHNTVSWYQQALGQGPQFIFQYYREEENGRGNFPPRFSGLQFPNYSSELNVNALELDDSALYLCASSSGQGRPNTEAFFGQGTRLTVV.

This chain connects TRBV28 to TRBJ1-3; D remains unclear. The germline gives CDR1 MDHEN, CDR2 SYDVKM. The CDR3 spans 12 residues. Deletions cut 3 bases from V and 7 bases from J, with 7 bases between. CDR3 amino acids: CASSLVGNTIYF. CDR3 coding DNA: TGTGCCAGCAGTTTGGTCGGTAACACCATATATTTT.